This T cell receptor (beta chain) was retrieved from a study of T cell responses to AZD1222 COVID-19 vaccine. Study results and caveats: Researchers report vaccine-associated CD4 TCRs spanning spike, with dominance at 160-218 and 743-854. The sample set comprised mostly white British donors with more females, and clonal diversity was possibly underestimated.

Germline V CDR1 and CDR2: WSHSY, SAAADI. The germline V and J ends were trimmed by 9 bases and 4 bases, with 13 bases remaining between them. The length of the CDR3 is 14 residues. On this clone itself: The antigen is unknown.

Method: immunoSEQ multiplex PCR; TCRdb's copy keeps in-frame clones and lacks some. The table has more than 70,000 clones, about 89% seen once. The sequence was collected from an adult who received the AZD1222 COVID-19 vaccine. The specimen was peripheral blood, collected 28 days after the second AZD1222 dose. The chain employs TRBV10-2 and TRBJ1-6, with D hard to call. This chain's CDR3 is CASVQSPYNSPLHF. Here the CDR3 DNA reads TGCGCCAGTGTTCAGAGCCCTTATAATTCACCCCTCCACTTT.